This TCR beta chain was captured in a study of breast tumors, draining lymph nodes, adjacent tissues. This clonotype has only one observation. Its antigen is unknown. MiXCR, applied by TCRdb to the multiplex PCR reads, yields one record per CDR3 protein. The sample has about 24,000 distinct CDR3 sequences, almost 70% seen once. Overall study results and limits: Tumor TCR diversity was below lymph nodes but above nontumor tissue.

V lost 2 bases and J lost 4; bases outside the gene matches: 6. The CDR3 contains 15 residues. The germline gives CDR1 MNHEY, CDR2 SMNVEV (reference sequence). The TCR originated in a female donor with breast cancer. Some clones in this sample may be carry-over from other donors' samples. What was sequenced was tumor-adjacent breast tissue. The chain combines TRBV27 with TRBJ2-3; 7 bases are a match to TRBD2. CDR3 loop: CASSLERERPDTQYF. The CDR3 DNA is TGTGCCAGCAGTTTAGAGCGGGAACGTCCAGATACGCAGTATTTT.